This T cell receptor beta chain emerged from a study of technical replicates of blood from a handful of donors. Profiled with immunoSEQ multiplex PCR; TCRdb holds only in-frame clones, not every one. The sample carries fewer than 100,000 clones, around 95% recorded once. Germline CDR1 LNHDA, CDR2 SQIVND (reference sequence). The CDR3 consists of 12 residues. The V and J ends lost 1 base and 5 bases respectively, with 6 bases between them. Specimen: T cells isolated from PBMCs. The V call is TRBV19, the J call TRBJ2-7, with D hard to call. The sequence was obtained from a human donor in good health. CDR3 bases: TGTGCCAGTAGTATAGGAGGAAACGAGCAGTACTTC. This codes for CASSIGGNEQYF.